This TCR beta chain was obtained from a study of cytomegalovirus exposure and HLA in healthy donors. The study, taken as a whole, reports: Some TCR beta chains (164 of them) were listed as cytomegalovirus-associated. Among the CMV-associated chains, a few were confirmed in vitro as specific for CMV antigens. Clusters of TCRs from the first cohort tended to co-occur in the 95 to 150 validation repertoires (as a later analysis found).

To note about this clone: The antigen is not known.

Germline V gene sequence: CDR1 MDHEN, CDR2 SYDVKM. Trimming removed 5 bases from V and 1 base from J; junction bases left unmatched: 9. The CDR3 spans 16 residues. Generated by immunoSEQ multiplex PCR, the TCRdb table keeps only in-frame clones and is missing some. The sample contains 100,000 to 150,000 clones, about 85% of which appear only once. The rearrangement joins TRBV28 to TRBJ2-7, with 9 positions matching TRBD1. Sequencing input: PBMCs. The clonotype comes from a woman in her 30s in good health and CMV-seronegative. The CDR3: CASSPRDRAQSYEQYF. CDR3 coding DNA: TGTGCCAGCAGTCCCCGGGACAGGGCCCAATCCTACGAGCAGTACTTC. The full variable domain, completed using reference TRBV28 and TRBJ2-7, is DVKVTQSSRYLVKRTGEKVFLECVQDMDHENMFWYRQDPGLGLRLIYFSYDVKMKEKGDIPEGYSVSREKKERFSLILESASTNQTSMYLCASSPRDRAQSYEQYFGPGTRLTVT.